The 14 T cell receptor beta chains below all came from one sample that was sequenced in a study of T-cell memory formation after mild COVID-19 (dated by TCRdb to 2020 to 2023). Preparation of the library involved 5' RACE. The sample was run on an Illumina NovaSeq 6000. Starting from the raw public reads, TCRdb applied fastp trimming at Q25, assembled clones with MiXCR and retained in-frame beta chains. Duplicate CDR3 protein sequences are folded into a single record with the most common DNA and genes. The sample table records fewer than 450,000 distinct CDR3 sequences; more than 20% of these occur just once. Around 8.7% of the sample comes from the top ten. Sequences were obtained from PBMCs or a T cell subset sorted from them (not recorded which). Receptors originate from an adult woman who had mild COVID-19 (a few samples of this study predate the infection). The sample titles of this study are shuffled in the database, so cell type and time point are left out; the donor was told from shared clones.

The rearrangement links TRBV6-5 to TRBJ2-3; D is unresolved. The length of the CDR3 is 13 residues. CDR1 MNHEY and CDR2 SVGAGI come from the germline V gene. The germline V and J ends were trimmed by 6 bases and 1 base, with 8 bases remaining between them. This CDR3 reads CASRLGRTDTQYF. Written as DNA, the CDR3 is TGTGCCAGCAGGCTGGGCCGCACAGATACGCAGTATTTT.

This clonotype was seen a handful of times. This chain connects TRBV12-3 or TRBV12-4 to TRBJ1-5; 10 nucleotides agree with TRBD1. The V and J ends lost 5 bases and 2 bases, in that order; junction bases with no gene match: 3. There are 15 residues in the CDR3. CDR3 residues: CASSTGTGGNQPQHF. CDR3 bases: TGTGCCAGCAGTACTGGGACAGGGGGCAATCAGCCCCAGCATTTT.

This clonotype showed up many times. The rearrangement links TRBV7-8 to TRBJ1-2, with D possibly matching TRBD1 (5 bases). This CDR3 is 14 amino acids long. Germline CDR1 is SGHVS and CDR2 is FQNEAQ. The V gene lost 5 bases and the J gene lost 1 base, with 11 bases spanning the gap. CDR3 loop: CASSRRDSNYGYTF. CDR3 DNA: TGTGCCAGCAGCCGTCGCGACAGTAACTATGGCTACACCTTC.

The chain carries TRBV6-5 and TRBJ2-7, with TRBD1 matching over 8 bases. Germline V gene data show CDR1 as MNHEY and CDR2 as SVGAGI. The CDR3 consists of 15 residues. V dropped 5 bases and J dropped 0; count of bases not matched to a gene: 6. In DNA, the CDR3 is TGTGCCAGCAGTAATGGACAGGGTCTCTCCTACGAGCAGTACTTC. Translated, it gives CASSNGQGLSYEQYF.

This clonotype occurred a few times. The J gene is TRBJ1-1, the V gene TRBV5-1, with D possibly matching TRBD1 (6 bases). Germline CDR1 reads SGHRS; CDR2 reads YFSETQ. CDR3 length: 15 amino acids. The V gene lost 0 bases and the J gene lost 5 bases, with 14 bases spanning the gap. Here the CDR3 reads CASSLEAGGLTEAFF. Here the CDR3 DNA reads TGCGCCAGCAGCTTGGAGGCGGGGGGCTTAACTGAAGCTTTCTTT.

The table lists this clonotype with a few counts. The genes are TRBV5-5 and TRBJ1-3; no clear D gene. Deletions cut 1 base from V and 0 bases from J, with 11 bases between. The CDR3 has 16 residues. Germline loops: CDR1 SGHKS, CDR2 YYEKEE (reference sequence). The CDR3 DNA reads TGTGCCAGCAGCTTGTCTGAGGGCCGCTCTGGAAACACCATATATTTT. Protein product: CASSLSEGRSGNTIYF.

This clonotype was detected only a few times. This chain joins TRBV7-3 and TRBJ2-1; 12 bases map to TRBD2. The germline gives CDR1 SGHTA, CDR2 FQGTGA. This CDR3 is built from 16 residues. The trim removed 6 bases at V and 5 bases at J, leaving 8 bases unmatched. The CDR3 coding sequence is TGTGCCAGCAGTCAAGGGTCTAGCGGGGGGGACAATGAGCAGTTCTTC. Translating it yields CASSQGSSGGDNEQFF.

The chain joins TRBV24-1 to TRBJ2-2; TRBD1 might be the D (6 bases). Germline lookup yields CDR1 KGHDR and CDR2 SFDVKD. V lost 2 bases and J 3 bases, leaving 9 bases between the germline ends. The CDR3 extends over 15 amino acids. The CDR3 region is CATSDSQGYTGELFF. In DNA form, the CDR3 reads TGTGCCACCAGTGATTCCCAGGGGTACACCGGGGAGCTGTTTTTT.

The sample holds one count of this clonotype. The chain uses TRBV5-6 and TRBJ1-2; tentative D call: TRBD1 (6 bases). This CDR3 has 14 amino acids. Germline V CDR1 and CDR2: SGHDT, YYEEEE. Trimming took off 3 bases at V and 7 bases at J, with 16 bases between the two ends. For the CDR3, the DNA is TGTGCCAGCAGCTCCCCGGGGGGGGCTGTTGGCTACACCTTC. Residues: CASSSPGGAVGYTF.

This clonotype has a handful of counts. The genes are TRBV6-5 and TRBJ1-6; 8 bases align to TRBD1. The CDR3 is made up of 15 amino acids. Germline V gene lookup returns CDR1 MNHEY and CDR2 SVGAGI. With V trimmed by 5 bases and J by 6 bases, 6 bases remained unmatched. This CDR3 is CASSLSTGVNSPLHF. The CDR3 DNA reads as TGTGCCAGCAGTCTATCGACAGGGGTTAATTCACCCCTCCACTTT.

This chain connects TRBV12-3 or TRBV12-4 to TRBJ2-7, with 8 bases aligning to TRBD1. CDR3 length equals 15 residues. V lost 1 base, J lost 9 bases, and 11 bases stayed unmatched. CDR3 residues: CASSLVGQGWGMQYF. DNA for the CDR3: TGTGCCAGCAGTTTAGTTGGACAGGGATGGGGGATGCAGTACTTC.

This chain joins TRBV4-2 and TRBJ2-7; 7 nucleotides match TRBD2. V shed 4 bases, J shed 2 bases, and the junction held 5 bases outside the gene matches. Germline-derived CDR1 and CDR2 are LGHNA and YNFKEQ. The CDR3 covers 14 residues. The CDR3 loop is CASSPERGTYEQYF. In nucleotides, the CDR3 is TGTGCCAGCAGCCCAGAGCGGGGAACCTACGAGCAGTACTTC.

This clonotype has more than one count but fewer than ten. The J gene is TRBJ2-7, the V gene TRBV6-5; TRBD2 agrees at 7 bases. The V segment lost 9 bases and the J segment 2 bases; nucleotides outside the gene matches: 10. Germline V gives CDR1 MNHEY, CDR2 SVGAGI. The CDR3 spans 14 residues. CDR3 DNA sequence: TGTGCCAGTCCTTTAAGCGGGGAGACCTACGAGCAGTACTTC. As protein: CASPLSGETYEQYF.

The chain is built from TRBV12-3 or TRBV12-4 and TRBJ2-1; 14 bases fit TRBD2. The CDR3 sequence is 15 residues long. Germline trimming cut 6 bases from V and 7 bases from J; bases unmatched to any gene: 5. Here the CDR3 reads CASSLTSGRGNEQFF. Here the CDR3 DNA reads TGTGCCAGCAGCCTGACTAGCGGGAGGGGTAATGAGCAGTTCTTC.